This entry is about one T cell receptor (beta chain). Its antigen remains unknown. These data come from a study of T cell responses to AZD1222 COVID-19 vaccine. Study conclusions and caveats: Females outnumbered males among donors, who were mostly white British; clonal diversity was possibly underestimated. Nearly half of unique spike-specific TCRs reportedly avoided B.1.351 and B.1.1.7 mutated regions. There were repertoire samples only from the period after the peak T cell response.

Measured with immunoSEQ multiplex PCR; TCRdb has only the in-frame clones, and not every one. The table shows approximately 140,000 clones, with approximately 95% occurring only once. This CDR3 comprises 15 residues. Trimming took 0 bases from V and 9 from J; bases not matched to a gene: 5. Germline lookup yields CDR1 WSHSY and CDR2 SAAADI. This chain joins TRBV10-2 and TRBJ1-6; the match to TRBD1 covers 7 bases. This TCR came from an adult in good health. Sequencing was performed on peripheral blood, taken on day 0 of MenACWY control vaccination. This CDR3 is CASSESRQGGSPLHF. The CDR3 DNA is TGCGCCAGCAGTGAGTCACGGCAGGGGGGTTCACCCCTCCACTTT.